This T cell receptor (beta chain) comes out of a study of blood T cells in healthy people across ages. Study-wide findings and caveats: Researchers report that TCR beta diversity correlated strongly with naive T cell percentage.

With regard to this clonotype: Antigen unknown.

CDR3 length equals 13 residues. Trimming shortened V by 6 bases and J by 1 base, and 10 bases separated the two germline ends. Isolated per sample were at least 6.5 million PBMCs. Sample-barcoded 5' priming and a J-beta primer mix drove a second PCR of about 6 to 12 cycles. Carrying 12 random nucleotides, a template-switch adaptor labeled each individual cDNA molecule. TCRdb redid the calling of the 5' RACE reads with MiXCR, one entry per CDR3 protein. The sample holds roughly 790,000 distinct CDR3 sequences, roughly 45% seen once. J is TRBJ2-7 and V is TRBV12-3 or TRBV12-4; D is undetermined. This receptor was obtained from a woman in her fifties or sixties in good health. The sequenced material came from blood. CDR3 nucleotide sequence: TGTGCCAGCAGCCGGGCCACTTCCTACGAGCAGTACTTC. It translates to CASSRATSYEQYF.